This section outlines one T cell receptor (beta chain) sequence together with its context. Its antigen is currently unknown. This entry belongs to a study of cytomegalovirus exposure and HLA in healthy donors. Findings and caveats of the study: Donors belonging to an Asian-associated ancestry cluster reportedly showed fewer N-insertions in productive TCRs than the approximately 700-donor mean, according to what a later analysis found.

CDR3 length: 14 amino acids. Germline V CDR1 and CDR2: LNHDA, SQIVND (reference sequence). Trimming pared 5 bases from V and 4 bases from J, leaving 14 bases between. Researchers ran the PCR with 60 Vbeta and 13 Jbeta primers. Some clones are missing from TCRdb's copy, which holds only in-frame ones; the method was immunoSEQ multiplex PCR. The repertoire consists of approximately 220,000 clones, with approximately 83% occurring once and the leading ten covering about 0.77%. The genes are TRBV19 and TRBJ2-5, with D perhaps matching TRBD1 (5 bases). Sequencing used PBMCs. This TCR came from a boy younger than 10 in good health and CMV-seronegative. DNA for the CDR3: TGTGCCAGTAGTCAGATAGGGGATGGAGAGACCCAGTACTTC. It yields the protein CASSQIGDGETQYF.